The 19 T cell receptor beta chains listed next were all sequenced from one sample in a study of shared clonotypes between healthy human individuals. Sequenced by immunoSEQ multiplex PCR; TCRdb stores in-frame clones only, minus some. The data contain over a million clones, around three quarters of them seen just once; the ten biggest clones take up about 0.52%. Sequenced sample: memory CD4+ T cells from PBMCs. Subset indicated: CD45RA-negative fraction. The receptors were gathered from a man aged 18 to 30 in good health. Some clones in this sample may be carry-over from other donors' samples.

V usage is TRBV5-1 and J usage is TRBJ1-1; TRBD1 is a possible D gene (5 bases). Germline CDR1 is SGHRS and CDR2 is YFSETQ. The V and J ends lost 10 bases and 4 bases respectively, with 23 bases between them. CDR3 size: 15 residues. CDR3 in amino acids: CAPPPREIGVTEAFF. CDR3 sequence (DNA): TGCGCCCCGCCCCCCAGGGAAATAGGGGTCACTGAAGCTTTCTTT.

The V call is TRBV5-1, the J call TRBJ2-7; the D is unclear. Trimming removed 0 bases from V and 3 bases from J, with 7 bases in between. Germline CDR1 SGHRS, CDR2 YFSETQ. This CDR3 has 13 amino acids. The CDR3 loop is CASSLASFYEQYF. For the CDR3, the DNA is TGCGCCAGCAGCTTGGCTTCCTTCTACGAGCAGTACTTC.

This clone was seen a handful of times. The chain couples TRBV5-1 to TRBJ2-5; tentative D call: TRBD2 (5 bases). The CDR3 is made up of 14 amino acids. V was clipped by 2 bases and J by 0 bases, with 8 bases between them. CDR1 and CDR2 from the germline V gene are SGHRS and YFSETQ. In DNA, the CDR3 is TGCGCCAGCAGCTTTAACGGGAACCAAGAGACCCAGTACTTC. Protein: CASSFNGNQETQYF.

The chain uses TRBV5-4 and TRBJ1-1, with D possibly matching TRBD1 (5 bases). From germline, CDR1 is SGHNT and CDR2 YYREEE (reference sequence). The CDR3 spans 15 residues. Trimming left V 0 bases short and J 4 bases short, with 13 bases between. The CDR3 DNA follows: TGTGCCAGCAGCTTGGAGCCGGGGCGTGGCACTGAAGCTTTCTTT. It translates to CASSLEPGRGTEAFF.

The J gene is TRBJ2-5, the V gene TRBV18; D is possibly TRBD2 (5 bases). From germline, CDR1 is KGHSH and CDR2 LQKENI. This CDR3 comprises 13 residues. The germline V and J ends were trimmed by 5 bases and 1 base, with 8 bases remaining between them. In DNA form, the CDR3 reads TGTGCCAGCTCAGCAGGAGGCCAAGAGACCCAGTACTTC. It encodes CASSAGGQETQYF.

The chain combines TRBV9 with TRBJ2-7, with 13 nucleotides matching TRBD2. Germline V gene data show CDR1 as SGDLS and CDR2 as YYNGEE. V was pared by 4 bases and J by 7 bases, with 5 bases of the junction left unmatched. The CDR3 has 14 residues. CDR3 in amino acids: CASSPMGLAGEQYF. CDR3 nucleotides: TGTGCCAGCAGCCCGATGGGACTAGCGGGGGAGCAGTACTTC.

The chain recombines TRBV5-1 with TRBJ2-3; D call uncertain. CDR1 SGHRS and CDR2 YFSETQ come from the germline V gene. The CDR3 loop spans 14 amino acids. V was cut by 6 bases and J by 2 bases, with 13 bases left in between. CDR3 coding DNA: TGCGCCAGCACGCAGGACCCACACACAGATACGCAGTATTTT. Translated: CASTQDPHTDTQYF.

The V gene is TRBV5-1, the J gene TRBJ2-4; D possibly uses TRBD1 or TRBD2 (5 bases each). The germline V gene has CDR1 SGHRS and CDR2 YFSETQ. The germline V and J ends were trimmed by 4 bases and 8 bases, with 16 bases remaining between them. The CDR3 sequence is 14 residues long. This CDR3 is CASSSLRDGDIQYF. The CDR3 DNA sequence: TGCGCCAGCAGCAGCCTCCGGGACGGAGACATTCAGTACTTC. Supplemented by reference TRBV5-1 and TRBJ2-4, the full variable domain reads KAGVTQTPRYLIKTRGQQVTLSCSPISGHRSVSWYQQTPGQGLQFLFEYFSETQRNKGNFPGRFSGRQFSNSRSEMNVSTLELGDSALYLCASSSLRDGDIQYFGAGTRLSVL.

In regard to this clone: Other DNA sequences from this sample encode an identical CDR3 as well. The chain employs TRBV5-1 and TRBJ2-3, with no clear D. The V end was cut by 3 bases, the J end by 0 bases, with 8 bases between. The germline V gene encodes CDR1 SGHRS and CDR2 YFSETQ. CDR3 length: 14 amino acids. The CDR3 reads CASSSGQSTDTQYF. The CDR3 DNA is TGCGCCAGCAGCTCGGGCCAAAGCACAGATACGCAGTATTTT.

This clone has a single count. The DNA for the CDR3 is TGTGCCAGCAGTTCAACAGGGGGCAAATCTGAAGCTTTCTTT. Its translation is CASSSTGGKSEAFF. This chain uses TRBV28 with TRBJ1-1, with 9 positions matching TRBD1. From germline, CDR1 is MDHEN and CDR2 SYDVKM. This CDR3 comprises 14 residues. V was pared by 4 bases and J by 6 bases, with 6 bases of the junction left unmatched.

As DNA, the CDR3 is TGCGCCAGCAGCTCGACAGGAGTCTCCTTTCTCTACTATGGCTACACCTTC. Encoded protein: CASSSTGVSFLYYGYTF. This rearrangement joins TRBV5-1 to TRBJ1-2, with D perhaps TRBD1 (6 bases). The CDR3 spans 17 residues. Looked up from germline, CDR1 is SGHRS and CDR2 is YFSETQ. Trimming removed 3 bases at V and 3 bases at J, with 21 bases between.

For the CDR3, the DNA is TGTGCCAGCAGGGACTATGGGGGGCGCGGTGGCTACACCTTC. Protein sequence: CASRDYGGRGGYTF. This chain uses TRBV6-6 with TRBJ1-2; weak D call: TRBD1 (6 bases). The CDR3 runs to 14 residues. CDR1 MNHNY and CDR2 SVGAGI come from the germline V gene (reference sequence). The germline V and J ends were trimmed by 6 bases and 7 bases, with 18 bases remaining between them.

The table lists this clone with a few counts. The V gene is TRBV6-4, the J gene TRBJ2-1; TRBD1 aligns across 8 bases. Germline V gene data show CDR1 as MRHNA and CDR2 as SNTAGT. The CDR3 has 19 residues. After removal of 6 bases from V and 4 bases from J, the junction contained 20 bases not matched to a gene. The DNA of the CDR3 is TGTGCCAGCAGACTTGGATGGGACGGGACAGGTCACCTATACAATGAGCAGTTCTTC. This codes for CASRLGWDGTGHLYNEQFF.

This chain links TRBV27 with TRBJ2-7; 7 nucleotides agree with TRBD2. CDR1 is MNHEY and CDR2 is SMNVEV in the germline V gene (reference sequence). The CDR3 extends over 12 amino acids. With V trimmed by 2 bases and J by 12 bases, 7 bases remained unmatched. CDR3 nucleotides: TGTGCCAGCAGTTTAGGGGGAGGGAGGGTGTACTTC. This gives the protein CASSLGGGRVYF.

V gene TRBV30 combines with J gene TRBJ2-1, with 8 bases matching TRBD1. The CDR3 covers 11 residues. Germline lookup yields CDR1 GTSNPN and CDR2 SVGIG (reference sequence). J lost 9 bases, V lost 6 bases, and 4 bases had no gene match. The CDR3 bases are TGTGCCTGTACCACAGGGGGTGAGCAGTTCTTC. It specifies CACTTGGEQFF.

This rearrangement joins TRBV27 to TRBJ2-3, with 7 bases lining up with TRBD1. The CDR3 is 17 residues long. Germline CDR1 MNHEY, CDR2 SMNVEV (reference sequence). J gave up 5 bases and V 5 bases, and 16 bases lay outside the gene matches. The CDR3 sequence: CASSAYGDSPALDTQYF. The DNA of the CDR3 is TGTGCCAGCAGTGCTTACGGGGACAGTCCTGCCTTAGATACGCAGTATTTT.

This clone was seen just once. V and J are TRBV7-2 and TRBJ2-2, with D unclear. The ends were cut back, 6 bases at V and 0 bases at J, with 8 bases in the middle. The germline gives CDR1 SGHTA, CDR2 FQGNSA. This CDR3 is built from 14 residues. The CDR3 nucleotides are TGTGCCAGCAGGCGACCCACGAACACCGGGGAGCTGTTTTTT. It translates to CASRRPTNTGELFF.

DNA of the CDR3: TGTGCCAGCAGCTCCCTGGTGCTCACTTATGACACCGGGGAGCTGTTTTTT. It codes for CASSSLVLTYDTGELFF. The gene calls are TRBV11-2 and TRBJ2-2; no clear D gene. V lost 4 bases and J 3 bases, leaving 18 bases between the germline ends. Germline CDR1 SGHAT, CDR2 FQNNGV. The CDR3 covers 17 residues.

J is TRBJ2-7 and V is TRBV7-2, with 8 bases matching TRBD2. The ends lost 1 base at V and 7 bases at J; junction bases unmatched: 9. CDR1 is SGHTA, CDR2 FQGNSA, per germline. This CDR3 is built from 15 residues. The CDR3 spells CASSLETSAKVEQYF. CDR3 sequence (DNA): TGTGCCAGCAGCTTAGAGACTAGCGCAAAAGTGGAGCAGTACTTC.